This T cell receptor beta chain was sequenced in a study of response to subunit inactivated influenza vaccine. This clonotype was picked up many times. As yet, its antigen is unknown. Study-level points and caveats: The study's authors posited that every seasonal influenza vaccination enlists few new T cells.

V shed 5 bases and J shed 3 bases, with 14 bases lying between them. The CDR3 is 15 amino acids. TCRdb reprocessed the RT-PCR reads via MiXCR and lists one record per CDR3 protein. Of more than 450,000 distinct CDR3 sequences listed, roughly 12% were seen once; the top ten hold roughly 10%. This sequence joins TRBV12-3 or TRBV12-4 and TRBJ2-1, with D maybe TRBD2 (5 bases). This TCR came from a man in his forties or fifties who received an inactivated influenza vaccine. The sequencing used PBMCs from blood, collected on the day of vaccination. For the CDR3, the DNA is TGTGCCAGCAGTCTACTAGGCGGTGTCTACAATGAGCAGTTCTTC. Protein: CASSLLGGVYNEQFF.